The present T cell receptor beta chain was sequenced within a study of regulatory T cells in long-lasting Graves disease. Overall study results and limits: Persistent disease favored TRBV28, TRBJ1-2 and TRBJ2-5.

Germline values: CDR1 SGHDN, CDR2 FVKESK. The CDR3 length is 18 residues. Losses at the gene ends were 0 bases for V and 5 bases for J; bases not matched to a gene: 15. For this clonotype: Its antigen is unidentified.

Combining iRepertoire HTBI primers with Arm-PCR of CDR3 regions, the authors built TCR beta libraries. TCRdb re-called the multiplex PCR reads through MiXCR, storing one row per CDR3 protein. In the table there are a few hundred thousand distinct CDR3 sequences, approximately 21% of which are singletons. Time point of the sample: persistent/refractory GD, antithyroid drugs over 5 years with positive TRAb. Scientists built the TCR library using RNA that was extracted from PBMCs. Patients came through an endocrinology department, and that department was in Xi'an, China. This TCR was sampled from a female donor with Graves disease. J is TRBJ2-5 and V is TRBV14; TRBD2 agrees at 7 bases. Sequences were derived from peripheral blood mononuclear cells (PBMCs), sampled when the disease was refractory, from a patient treated with antithyroid drugs. The CDR3 spells CASSQESTYGRIVETQYF. The CDR3 DNA reads TGTGCCAGCAGCCAAGAGTCCACTTACGGGAGGATAGTGGAGACCCAGTACTTC.